This T cell receptor (beta chain) was sequenced during a study of blood T cell repertoires in COVID-19. Study-wide context: Samples taken during acute and convalescent COVID-19 were collected in the United States, Italy and Spain.

The length of the CDR3 is 17 residues. Germline assignment: CDR1 SGHNT and CDR2 YYREEE (reference sequence). Clones were read by immunoSEQ multiplex PCR, and TCRdb kept only the in-frame ones, dropping some. The data hold about 240,000 clones, with approximately 86% observed a single time. Of note for this clone: One junction end disagrees with the germline gene, perhaps due to a read error.

The chain employs TRBV5-4 and TRBJ2-5; 14 bases map to TRBD2. Sequencing input: PBMCs or T cells enriched from blood (not recorded which). This clonotype was obtained from a woman between 40 and 55 years old with acute COVID-19. CDR3: CASRDGPGLAGVETQYF. CDR3 DNA sequence: TGTGCAAGCAGGGATGGCCCGGGACTAGCGGGAGTTGAGACCCAGTACTTC.